This entry describes one T cell receptor beta chain. Its cognate antigen is unknown. The sample has other DNA sequences that encode this CDR3 too. The sample originates from a study of cytotoxic CD8 clonotypes in ibrutinib-treated CLL. Notes on the study in general: Once treatment began, public clonotypes, which were uncommon, contracted or stayed stable.

This CDR3 is built from 14 residues. The V and J ends lost 3 bases and 0 bases respectively, with 6 bases between them. In germline, CDR1 is LNHDA, CDR2 SQIVND (reference sequence). TCRdb's copy holds only in-frame clones and misses some; the assay was immunoSEQ multiplex PCR. Of about 160,000 clones detected, more than 70% appear once; the ten largest clones hold about 3%. The receptor comes from a human donor with chronic lymphocytic leukemia. The specimen comprised PBMCs, sampled at disease progression, from a patient treated with ibrutinib. The chain combines TRBV19 with TRBJ1-3; possibly TRBD1 for D (5 bases). This CDR3 is CASSIDSSGNTIYF. As DNA, the CDR3 is TGTGCCAGTAGTATTGACAGCTCTGGAAACACCATATATTTT.